This T cell receptor (beta chain) was documented in a study of T-cell memory formation after mild COVID-19. On the study more broadly: There were largely donor-specific TCR clusters. Study-level points and caveats: Contracting CD4+ clones sat mainly in CM and EM; CD8+ in EMRA. Prior to infection, memory already included some responding clones, suggesting cross-reactive memory joined.

The length of the CDR3 is 16 residues. The J segment lost 3 bases and the V segment lost 2 bases, leaving 8 bases of the junction unmatched. Germline values: CDR1 SGHTA, CDR2 FQGNSA. To note about this clonotype: The antigen remains undetermined.

Each CDR3 protein gets one entry after TCRdb re-called the 5' RACE reads with MiXCR. The sample includes about 560,000 distinct CDR3 sequences, 15% to 20% of them seen just once. The sample was PBMCs or a T cell subset sorted from them (not recorded which). The TCR was taken from an adult woman who had mild COVID-19 (a few samples of this study predate the infection). Cell type and time point are not known. This chain joins TRBV7-2 and TRBJ1-1; TRBD1 matches 8 bases. In nucleotides, the CDR3 is TGTGCCAGCAGCTTACTAAGACAGGGGCGCCACACTGAAGCTTTCTTT. Encoded protein: CASSLLRQGRHTEAFF.